Listed here is a single T cell receptor beta chain. Its antigen is currently unknown. It was CD45RO-negative cells, positively selected for CCR7, that made up naive CD8 cells, with terminally differentiated effector memory CD45RA+ cells excluded. The sample comes from a study of shared clonotypes between healthy human individuals. The assay was immunoSEQ multiplex PCR, and TCRdb's table has in-frame clones only and misses some. The table has under 700,000 clones, 85% to 95% seen once. The CDR3 extends over 14 amino acids. CDR1 and CDR2 (germline): MNHEY, SMNVEV (reference sequence). Trimming removed 8 bases at V and 0 bases at J, with 11 bases between. General study points: Clonotype sharing among donors, it was expected, would be affected by sequencing depth. Only blood samples were collected, and tissue repertoires likely differ.

This sequence joins TRBV27 and TRBJ2-1; no firm D call. Specimen: naive CD8+ T cells sorted from blood. This clonotype was obtained from a woman aged 25 to 39 in good health. The CDR3 bases are TGTGCCAGCGCCCCTAGGAGCTCCTACAATGAGCAGTTCTTC. Its protein is CASAPRSSYNEQFF.